This entry concerns a single TCR beta chain. The antigen is not known. Repertoires were generated with immunoSEQ multiplex PCR, while TCRdb's copy carries only in-frame clones and drops some. The sample holds tens of thousands of clones, more than 60% seen once. This record comes from a study of CD4 T cells in relation to SARS-CoV-2 and coronaviruses. Overall study: No peptide or an HIV-1 Nef peptide pool served as negative control. The HLA restriction of the shared crossreactive spike epitopes was mapped.

In germline, CDR1 is DFQATT, CDR2 SNEGSKA (reference sequence). The CDR3 consists of 13 residues. V shed 3 bases and J 8 bases; nucleotides not matched to a gene: 9. The unexposed donors gave CD4+ T cells in about 2011-2019, prior to COVID-19. Isolation of CD4+ T cells took place after about 10 days in culture. The rearrangement uses TRBV20-1 and TRBJ2-7, with 8 positions matching TRBD2. The sample consisted of CD4+ T cells from PBMCs, cultured in vitro. This receptor was taken from a human donor in good health. CDR3 in amino acids: CSASRGRWQKQYF. The DNA for the CDR3 is TGCAGTGCTAGTCGCGGGAGGTGGCAAAAGCAGTACTTC.